This TCR beta chain was observed in a study of blood T cells in healthy people across ages. The wider study: Per two T cells, template switching captured roughly one barcoded beta molecule. Study-wide results and limits: A greater number of naive CD4+ cells and higher diversity distinguished long-lived donors from aged donors. With donor CMV status unknown, expanded clonotype changes were possibly confounded.

The CDR3 covers 14 residues. CDR1 is SGHVS, CDR2 FQNEAQ, per germline. V trimming: 4 bases; J trimming: 3 bases; junction bases outside the gene matches: 2. Remarks on this clonotype: Its antigen is unknown.

PCR was performed a second time for 7 to 11 cycles using a sample-barcoded 5' primer and a J-beta primer mix. Each CDR3 protein gets one entry after TCRdb re-called the 5' RACE reads with MiXCR. This sample has 1.5 million to 2 million distinct CDR3 sequences, with roughly 43% found just once. The chain recombines TRBV7-8 with TRBJ1-4; 7 bases match TRBD1. This TCR derives from a human donor in good health. The specimen sequenced was blood. CDR3 DNA: TGTGCCAGCAGCTGGGACAGATCTAATGAAAAACTGTTTTTT. Its protein product is CASSWDRSNEKLFF.